The 28 T cell receptor beta chains below were found in one sample sequenced in a study of response to subunit inactivated influenza vaccine. Via MiXCR, TCRdb re-called the RT-PCR reads, giving one row per CDR3 protein. The sample records almost 250,000 distinct CDR3 sequences, 10% to 15% being singletons. This specimen was non-naive T cells sorted from PBMCs, taken 14 to 15 days before vaccination. These receptors were taken from a man in his fifties or sixties who received an inactivated influenza vaccine.

This clonotype was seen many times. V gene TRBV12-3 or TRBV12-4 combines with J gene TRBJ2-1, with D possibly TRBD1 on 6 matching bases. The V end lost 5 bases, the J end lost 9 bases, and 17 bases lay between the germline ends. The CDR3 has 14 residues. Here the CDR3 DNA reads TGTGCCAGCAGTAAGAGTACAGGGCCTGGTGAGCAGTTCTTC. It translates to CASSKSTGPGEQFF.

This clonotype was counted many times. The J gene is TRBJ2-1, the V gene TRBV5-1; 9 bases agree with TRBD2. The CDR3 loop spans 15 amino acids. Per germline, CDR1 SGHRS and CDR2 YFSETQ. V was clipped by 3 bases and J by 1 base; unmatched bases: 2. The CDR3 coding sequence is TGCGCCAGCAGCTCAGCGGGGGGATCCTACAATGAGCAGTTCTTC. This gives the protein CASSSAGGSYNEQFF.

The J gene is TRBJ2-2, the V gene TRBV5-6; weak D call: TRBD1 (5 bases). The germline gives CDR1 SGHDT, CDR2 YYEEEE. V was pared by 4 bases and J by 4 bases, with 14 bases between. The CDR3 has 15 amino acids. CDR3: CASSPMGRVTGELFF. As DNA, the CDR3 is TGTGCCAGCAGCCCAATGGGCAGGGTCACCGGGGAGCTGTTTTTT.

This clonotype was seen many times. The chain recombines TRBV2 with TRBJ1-5; 10 bases are shared with TRBD1. Germline assignment: CDR1 SNHLY and CDR2 FYNNEI. V was clipped by 5 bases and J by 5 bases; unmatched bases: 9. The CDR3 sequence is 16 residues long. CDR3 bases: TGTGCCAGCAGTTCCTCTACCGGGACAGGGGATCAGCCCCAGCATTTT. It yields the protein CASSSSTGTGDQPQHF. The entire variable domain, with the rest obtained from reference TRBV2 and TRBJ1-5, is as follows: EPEVTQTPSHQVTQMGQEVILRCVPISNHLYFYWYRQILGQKVEFLVSFYNNEISEKSEIFDDQFSVERPDGSNFTLKIRSTKLEDSAMYFCASSSSTGTGDQPQHFGDGTRLSIL.

The chain combines TRBV20-1 with TRBJ2-3; TRBD2 aligns across 13 bases. The CDR3 is made up of 15 amino acids. The germline V gene encodes CDR1 DFQATT and CDR2 SNEGSKA (reference sequence). Unmatched junction bases numbered 5, after V lost 6 bases and J lost 2 bases. The DNA for the CDR3 is TGCAGTGCCCGGACTAGCGGGAGTATCACAGATACGCAGTATTTT. Protein sequence: CSARTSGSITDTQYF.

This clonotype has a count of ten or more. The chain recombines TRBV4-2 with TRBJ2-3; D gene unclear. The CDR3 runs to 16 residues. The V gene lost 3 bases and the J gene lost 4 bases, with 17 bases spanning the gap. Per the germline V gene, CDR1 is LGHNA and CDR2 is YNFKEQ. This CDR3 reads CASSHRQVSAADTQYF. The CDR3 DNA reads as TGTGCCAGCAGCCACCGCCAAGTATCCGCAGCAGATACGCAGTATTTT.

The V and J genes are TRBV20-1 and TRBJ2-4, with TRBD1 identical over 9 bases. The CDR3 length is 15 residues. Losses at the gene ends were 6 bases for V and 4 bases for J; bases not matched to a gene: 10. Germline V gives CDR1 DFQATT, CDR2 SNEGSKA (reference sequence). The CDR3 protein is CSALPSGTGKNIQYF. The CDR3 nucleotides are TGCAGTGCCCTACCGAGCGGGACAGGGAAAAACATTCAGTACTTC.

This clonotype occurred a few times. This chain's CDR3 is CASRSFGGANTGELFF. The CDR3 coding sequence is TGTGCCAGCAGATCATTCGGCGGAGCGAACACCGGGGAGCTGTTTTTT. This chain connects TRBV7-2 to TRBJ2-2; D unclear. The CDR3 is made up of 16 amino acids. CDR1 is SGHTA, CDR2 FQGNSA, per germline. With 6 bases removed from V and 0 bases from J, the gap between germline ends came to 14 bases.

Only a few counts were recorded for this clonotype. This rearrangement joins TRBV7-3 to TRBJ2-1; D uncertain. The V end lost 0 bases, the J end lost 0 bases, and 6 bases lay between the germline ends. Germline values: CDR1 SGHTA, CDR2 FQGTGA. The CDR3 loop spans 15 amino acids. The CDR3 region has the DNA TGTGCCAGCAGCTTAACAAAGGACTCCTACAATGAGCAGTTCTTC. Translation gives CASSLTKDSYNEQFF.

The V gene is TRBV3-1, the J gene TRBJ2-6, with a possible D match to TRBD1 (6 bases). Trimming shortened V by 4 bases and J by 0 bases, and 10 bases separated the two germline ends. The germline V gene encodes CDR1 LGHDT and CDR2 YNNKEL (reference sequence). This CDR3 is built from 16 residues. CDR3: CASSRGQHSGANVLTF. In DNA, the CDR3 is TGTGCCAGCAGCCGCGGACAGCACTCTGGGGCCAACGTCCTGACTTTC.

Many counts were recorded for this clonotype. V and J are TRBV7-6 and TRBJ2-3; no firm D call. V lost 1 base and J lost 8, with 7 bases in between. Per the germline V gene, CDR1 is SGHVS and CDR2 is FNYEAQ. The CDR3 sequence is 12 residues long. This chain's CDR3 is CASSLEARTQYF. The CDR3 region has the DNA TGTGCCAGCAGCTTAGAAGCCCGTACGCAGTATTTT.

This clonotype was recorded a few times. The chain couples TRBV15 to TRBJ1-6, with TRBD1 as a possible D gene (5 bases). The CDR3 consists of 13 residues. Trimming cost V 5 bases and J 7 bases, with 9 bases left between them. Germline CDR1 is LNHNV and CDR2 is YYDKDF (reference sequence). The CDR3 coding sequence is TGTGCCACCAGCGACAGTACGAATTCACCCCTCCACTTT. It translates to CATSDSTNSPLHF. The complete variable domain, with remaining parts taken from reference TRBV15 and TRBJ1-6, reads DAMVIQNPRYQVTQFGKPVTLSCSQTLNHNVMYWYQQKSSQAPKLLFHYYDKDFNNEADTPDNFQSRRPNTSFCFLDIRSPGLGDTAMYLCATSDSTNSPLHFGNGTRLTVT.

The sample holds many counts of this clonotype. V and J are TRBV25-1 and TRBJ1-6; D not certain. Trimming took 7 bases from V and 7 from J, leaving 14 bases between them. Germline V gene sequence: CDR1 MGHDK, CDR2 SYGVNS. This CDR3 is built from 14 residues. CDR3 residues: CASKDTGGNSPLHF. The CDR3 DNA follows: TGTGCCAGCAAAGACACCGGTGGGAATTCACCCCTCCACTTT. The variable domain in full, with the rest retrieved from reference TRBV25-1 and TRBJ1-6, is EADIYQTPRYLVIGTGKKITLECSQTMGHDKMYWYQQDPGMELHLIHYSYGVNSTEKGDLSSESTVSRIRTEHFPLTLESARPSHTSQYLCASKDTGGNSPLHFGNGTRLTVT.

CDR3 DNA sequence: TGTGCCAGCAGTGGAGGTGACCTCAACAATGAGCAGTTCTTC. Its translation: CASSGGDLNNEQFF. The chain couples TRBV2 to TRBJ2-1; D unclear. Germline loops: CDR1 SNHLY, CDR2 FYNNEI. V lost 4 bases and J 5 bases, leaving 12 bases between the germline ends. The CDR3 extends over 14 amino acids.

The genes are TRBV7-2 and TRBJ2-1; no definite D call. Germline V gene lookup returns CDR1 SGHTA and CDR2 FQGNSA. The CDR3 runs 15 residues. The ends were cut back, 1 base at V and 3 bases at J, with 10 bases in the middle. The CDR3 region is CASSLVQVLYNEQFF. The CDR3 coding sequence is TGTGCCAGCAGCTTAGTTCAGGTTCTCTACAATGAGCAGTTCTTC.

This clonotype has at least ten counts. The gene calls are TRBV7-8 and TRBJ1-5, with D maybe TRBD1 (6 bases). This CDR3 region has 13 residues. Germline V gene sequence: CDR1 SGHVS, CDR2 FQNEAQ. The V gene lost 5 bases and the J gene lost 9 bases, with 14 bases spanning the gap. The CDR3 is CASSPGQFGPQHF. CDR3 DNA: TGTGCCAGCAGCCCCGGACAGTTTGGGCCCCAGCATTTT.

This clonotype has just a few counts. This chain joins TRBV27 and TRBJ1-2; D might be TRBD1 (6 bases). The CDR3 covers 13 residues. The V gene's germline CDR1 is MNHEY and CDR2 SMNVEV (reference sequence). V lost 5 bases, J lost 10 bases, and 17 bases lay in between. The CDR3: CASSTHRATVYTF. As DNA, the CDR3 is TGTGCCAGCAGTACTCACAGGGCGACGGTCTACACCTTC.

V usage is TRBV29-1 and J usage is TRBJ2-7; TRBD1 might be the D (6 bases). Trimming removed 4 bases at V and 3 bases at J, with 13 bases between. The CDR3 is 13 amino acids. CDR1 SQVTM and CDR2 ANQGSEA come from the germline V gene. The CDR3 nucleotides are TGCAGCGTTGTGCCCAGGGGAGTCTACGAGCAGTACTTC. As protein: CSVVPRGVYEQYF.

The table lists this clonotype with many counts. The genes are TRBV4-1 and TRBJ2-1; no clear D gene. CDR3 length: 14 amino acids. The germline V gene encodes CDR1 MGHRA and CDR2 YSYEKL. Trimming stripped 0 bases from V and 4 bases from J, with 7 bases between. The CDR3 sequence: CASSQDPAYNEQFF. CDR3 nucleotides: TGCGCCAGCAGCCAAGATCCAGCATACAATGAGCAGTTCTTC.

This clonotype came up a few times. The V gene is TRBV29-1, the J gene TRBJ2-1, with 12 bases aligning to TRBD2. The V and J ends lost 5 bases and 9 bases, in that order; junction bases with no gene match: 5. CDR1 is SQVTM and CDR2 is ANQGSEA in the germline V gene. The CDR3 is 13 amino acids. The chain's CDR3 is CSVRTSGIGEQFF. CDR3 nucleotides: TGCAGCGTTCGGACTAGCGGGATTGGTGAGCAGTTCTTC.

This clonotype occurred once. The chain has TRBV7-9 and TRBJ2-1; a possible D gene is TRBD2 (5 bases). V dropped 1 base and J dropped 9 bases, with 7 bases sitting between them. Germline CDR1 is SEHNR and CDR2 is FQNEAQ (reference sequence). The CDR3 runs to 12 residues. DNA of the CDR3: TGTGCCAGCAGCTTAGACGGACTTGAGCAGTTCTTC. It is translated as CASSLDGLEQFF.

In its sample, this clonotype was seen a few times. The J gene is TRBJ1-1, the V gene TRBV5-1; D gene ambiguous. The CDR3 runs to 12 residues. With 0 bases removed from V and 11 bases from J, the gap between germline ends came to 11 bases. Germline values: CDR1 SGHRS, CDR2 YFSETQ. The CDR3 DNA reads TGCGCCAGCAGCTTGGATCAGAAGGAGGCTTTCTTT. Protein: CASSLDQKEAFF. Variable domain in full (rest from reference TRBV5-1 and TRBJ1-1): KAGVTQTPRYLIKTRGQQVTLSCSPISGHRSVSWYQQTPGQGLQFLFEYFSETQRNKGNFPGRFSGRQFSNSRSEMNVSTLELGDSALYLCASSLDQKEAFFGQGTRLTVV.

This clonotype was seen more than once but under ten times. The CDR3 loop reads CAISALGETQYF. In DNA form, the CDR3 reads TGTGCCATCAGTGCGCTAGGGGAGACCCAGTACTTC. This chain joins TRBV10-3 and TRBJ2-5; no firm D call. Looked up from germline, CDR1 is ENHRY and CDR2 is SYGVKD. CDR3 length: 12 amino acids. V lost 4 bases and J lost 5, with 8 bases in between.

This clonotype was recorded a few times. This chain uses TRBV20-1 with TRBJ1-1; 8 bases agree with TRBD1. This CDR3 spans 12 amino acids. Germline trimming cut 4 bases from V and 11 bases from J; bases unmatched to any gene: 9. Germline assignment: CDR1 DFQATT and CDR2 SNEGSKA (reference sequence). CDR3 protein: CSATSDRVGAFF. Here the CDR3 DNA reads TGCAGTGCTACCTCGGACAGGGTTGGGGCTTTCTTT.

This clonotype was observed a handful of times. The chain links TRBV18 to TRBJ2-3; the D gene could be TRBD1 or TRBD2 (5 bases each). This CDR3 is 13 amino acids long. V was shortened by 8 bases and J by 2 bases, with 11 bases between the two germline ends. Germline CDR1 KGHSH, CDR2 LQKENI. CDR3 loop: CASTTGATDTQYF. The DNA of the CDR3 is TGTGCCAGCACGACCGGGGCCACAGATACGCAGTATTTT.

This clonotype appeared many times. The chain joins TRBV20-1 to TRBJ1-5, with a tentative D call TRBD1 (6 bases). Trimming cost V 3 bases and J 1 base, with 16 bases left between them. The germline V gene has CDR1 DFQATT and CDR2 SNEGSKA (reference sequence). The CDR3 is 16 residues long. The CDR3 region is CSARRGGALSNQPQHF. CDR3 nucleotide sequence: TGCAGTGCTAGGCGGGGGGGGGCCTTAAGCAATCAGCCCCAGCATTTT.

Only one count was recorded for this clonotype. Being one base from a much bigger clone, this may be a read error. The chain recombines TRBV4-2 with TRBJ1-2, with D possibly being TRBD1 (5 bases). The CDR3 spans 16 residues. Germline lookup yields CDR1 LGHNA and CDR2 YNFKEQ. The CDR3: CTSSQGQTRTNYGYTF. The DNA for the CDR3 is TGTACCAGCAGCCAGGGCCAGACGAGGACTAACTATGGCTACACCTTC.

This clonotype was seen only a few times. The rearrangement uses TRBV2 and TRBJ1-5, with 9 bases lining up with TRBD1. This CDR3 region has 15 residues. The junction had 11 bases not matched to a gene; V was cut back by 8 bases and J by 6 bases. CDR1 SNHLY and CDR2 FYNNEI come from the germline V gene. This chain's CDR3 is CASSIDTGGGQPQHF. Written as DNA, the CDR3 is TGTGCCAGCTCCATCGACACAGGGGGCGGTCAGCCCCAGCATTTT. The full variable domain, its missing parts supplied by reference TRBV2 and TRBJ1-5, is EPEVTQTPSHQVTQMGQEVILRCVPISNHLYFYWYRQILGQKVEFLVSFYNNEISEKSEIFDDQFSVERPDGSNFTLKIRSTKLEDSAMYFCASSIDTGGGQPQHFGDGTRLSIL.